This T cell receptor (beta chain) was obtained from a study of cytomegalovirus exposure and HLA in healthy donors. Study overall: Earlier results showed roughly 120 million unique TCR beta sequences derived from roughly 180 million T cells. Overall study results and limits: It emerged from a later analysis that several of the most significant clusters appeared to be linked to common viral pathogens. In a later analysis, most CMV-associated TCR beta chains appeared HLA-restricted.

With regard to this clone: Its cognate antigen is unknown.

Germline CDR1 reads SGDLS; CDR2 reads YYNGEE. With 6 bases removed from V and 7 bases from J, the gap between germline ends came to 13 bases. This CDR3 is 13 amino acids long. It was with 60 Vbeta and 13 Jbeta primers that the PCR ran. Data came from immunoSEQ multiplex PCR; TCRdb stores just in-frame clones and leaves some out. Seen here are around 120,000 clones, 70% to 85% observed once, and the top ten hold about 2.4%. This chain connects TRBV9 to TRBJ2-2; D possibly corresponds to TRBD2 (6 bases). Sequencing was done on a sample of PBMCs. The clonotype originates from a woman aged 55-69 years in good health and CMV-seropositive. CDR3 DNA sequence: TGTGCCAGCAACCCCGGGGGAGGCGGGGAGCTGTTTTTT. It encodes CASNPGGGGELFF.